This T cell receptor beta chain was sequenced in a study of cytomegalovirus exposure and HLA in healthy donors. Study conclusions and caveats: Reported results showed that the classifier diagnosed cytomegalovirus status with high specificity and sensitivity. Three CMV-associated chains proved CMV antigen-specific in vitro. The authors enumerated over 150 TCR beta chains as linked to cytomegalovirus. It was found in a later analysis that first-cohort TCR clusters tended to co-occur in the 95 to 150 validation repertoires.

Germline V gene lookup returns CDR1 LGHNA and CDR2 YNFKEQ. The CDR3 runs 15 residues. Trimming cost V 0 bases and J 8 bases; bases outside gene matches: 6. Measured with immunoSEQ multiplex PCR; TCRdb has only the in-frame clones, and not every one. The table has 55,000 to 75,000 clones, about 90% seen once. Notes on this clone: Its cognate antigen is unknown.

Sequencing used PBMCs. The chain is built from TRBV4-2 and TRBJ2-2; 7 bases agree with TRBD2. The TCR comes from a man aged 18 to 30 in good health and CMV-seronegative. The chain's CDR3 is CASSQDGAGSGELFF. The DNA for the CDR3 is TGTGCCAGCAGCCAAGACGGAGCGGGATCGGGGGAGCTGTTTTTT.